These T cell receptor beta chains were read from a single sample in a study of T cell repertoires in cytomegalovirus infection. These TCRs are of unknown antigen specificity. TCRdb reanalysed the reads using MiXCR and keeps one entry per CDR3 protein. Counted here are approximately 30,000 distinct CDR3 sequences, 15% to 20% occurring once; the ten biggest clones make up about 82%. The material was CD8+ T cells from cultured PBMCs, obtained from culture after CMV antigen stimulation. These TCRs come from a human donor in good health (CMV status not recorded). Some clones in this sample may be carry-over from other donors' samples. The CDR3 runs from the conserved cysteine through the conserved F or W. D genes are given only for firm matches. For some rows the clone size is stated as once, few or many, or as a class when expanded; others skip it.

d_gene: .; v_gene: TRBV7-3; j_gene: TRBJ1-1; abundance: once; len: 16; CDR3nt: TGTGCCAGCAGCCCAACGGGGGGACCTAGGAACACTGAAGCTTTCTTT; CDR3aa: CASSPTGGPRNTEAFF
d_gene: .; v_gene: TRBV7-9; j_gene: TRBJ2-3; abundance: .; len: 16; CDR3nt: TGTGCCAGCAGCACCTGGACCCTCCGTGGCACAGATACGCAGTATTTT; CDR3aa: CASSTWTLRGTDTQYF
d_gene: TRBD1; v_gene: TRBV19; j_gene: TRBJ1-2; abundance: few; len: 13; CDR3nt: TGTGCCAGTAGGGGACAGGGGGACTATGGCTACACCTTC; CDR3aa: CASRGQGDYGYTF
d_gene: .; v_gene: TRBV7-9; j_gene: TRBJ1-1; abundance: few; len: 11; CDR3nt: TGTGCCAGCAGCAAACAGCTTGAAGCTTTCTTT; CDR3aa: CASSKQLEAFF
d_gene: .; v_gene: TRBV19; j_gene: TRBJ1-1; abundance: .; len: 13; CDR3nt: TGTGCCAGTACCTCCCAAGAGGGGGTGGGAGCTTTCTTT; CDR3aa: CASTSQEGVGAFF
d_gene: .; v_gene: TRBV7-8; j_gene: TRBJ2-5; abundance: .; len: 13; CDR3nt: TGTGCCAGCAGCTTCTTCACCCAAGAGACCCAGTACTTC; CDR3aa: CASSFFTQETQYF
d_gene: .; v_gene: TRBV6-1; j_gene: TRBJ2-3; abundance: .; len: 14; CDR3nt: TGTGCCAGCAGCAGGACTGGGACCACAGATACGCAGTATTTT; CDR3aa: CASSRTGTTDTQYF
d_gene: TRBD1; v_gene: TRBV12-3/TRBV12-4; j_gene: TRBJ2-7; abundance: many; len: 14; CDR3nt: TGTGCCAGCAGTCCACGGGACAGGACCTACGAGCAGTACTTC; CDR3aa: CASSPRDRTYEQYF
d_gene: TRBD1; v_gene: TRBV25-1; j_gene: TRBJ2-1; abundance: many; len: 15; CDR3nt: TGTGCCAGCAGCGCCTTGGACAGGTCCTCGTCTCAGCAGTTCTTC; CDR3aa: CASSALDRSSSQQFF
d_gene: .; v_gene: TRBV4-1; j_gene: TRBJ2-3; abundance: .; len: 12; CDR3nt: TGCGCCAGCAGCCAAGATGGAGATACGCAGTATTTT; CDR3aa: CASSQDGDTQYF
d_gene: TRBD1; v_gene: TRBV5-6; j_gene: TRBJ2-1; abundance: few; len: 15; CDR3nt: TGTGCCAGCAGCCGAGGGGGACAGGGGGGTAATGAGCAGTTCTTC; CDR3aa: CASSRGGQGGNEQFF
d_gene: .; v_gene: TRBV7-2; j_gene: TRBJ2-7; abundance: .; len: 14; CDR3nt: TGTGCCAGCAGCTGGGCGGGGCAGACCTACGAGCAGTACTTC; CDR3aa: CASSWAGQTYEQYF
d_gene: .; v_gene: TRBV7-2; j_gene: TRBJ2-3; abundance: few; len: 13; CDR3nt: TGTGCCAGCAGCGCCCTGACATACGATACGCAGTATTTT; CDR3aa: CASSALTYDTQYF
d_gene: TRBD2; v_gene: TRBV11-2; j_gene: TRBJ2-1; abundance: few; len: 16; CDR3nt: TGTGCCAGCAGCTTATCCCGGACTAGCGGATACAATGAGCAGTTCTTC; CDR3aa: CASSLSRTSGYNEQFF
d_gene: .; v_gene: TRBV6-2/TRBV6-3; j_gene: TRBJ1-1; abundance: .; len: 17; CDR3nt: TGTGCCAGCAGTTACGAACCTATTCACCGACAGAACACTGAAGCTTTCTTT; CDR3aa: CASSYEPIHRQNTEAFF
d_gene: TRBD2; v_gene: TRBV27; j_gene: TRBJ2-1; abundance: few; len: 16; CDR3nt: TGTGCCACGGGACTAGCGGAGGGCCCCTTCTACAATGAGCAGTTCTTC; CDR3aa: CATGLAEGPFYNEQFF
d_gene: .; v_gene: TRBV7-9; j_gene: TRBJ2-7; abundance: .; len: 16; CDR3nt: TGTGCCAGCAGCCCCCCGGGGACGGGGAATATCTACGAGCAGTACTTC; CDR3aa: CASSPPGTGNIYEQYF
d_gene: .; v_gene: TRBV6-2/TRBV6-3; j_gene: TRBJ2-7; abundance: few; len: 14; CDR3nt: TGTGCCAGCATCCTGGGGCAGGGATCCAAGATGCAGTACTTC; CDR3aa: CASILGQGSKMQYF
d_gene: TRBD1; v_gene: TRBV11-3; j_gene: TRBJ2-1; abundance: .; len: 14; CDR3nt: TGTGCCAGCAGCCTGGGACAGGGCCACAATGAGCAGTTCTTC; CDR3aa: CASSLGQGHNEQFF
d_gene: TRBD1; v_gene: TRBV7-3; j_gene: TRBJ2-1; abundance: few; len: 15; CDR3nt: TGTGCCAGCAGCTCCGGACAGGGGGCACGAAATGAGCAGTTCTTC; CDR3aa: CASSSGQGARNEQFF
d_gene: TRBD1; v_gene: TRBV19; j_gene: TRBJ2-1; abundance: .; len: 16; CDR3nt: TGTGCCAGTAGCCCTGAACTCCAGGGGGCGGACAATGAGCAGTTCTTC; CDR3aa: CASSPELQGADNEQFF
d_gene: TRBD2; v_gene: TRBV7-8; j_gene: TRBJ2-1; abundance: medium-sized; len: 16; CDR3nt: TGTGCCAGCAGCCCCGGACTAGCGGGGGGTGACAATGAGCAGTTCTTC; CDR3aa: CASSPGLAGGDNEQFF
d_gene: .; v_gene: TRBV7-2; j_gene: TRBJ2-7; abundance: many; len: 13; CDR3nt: TGTGCCAGCAGCTTTGAATTGGGGCGTCTCCAGTACTTC; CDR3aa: CASSFELGRLQYF
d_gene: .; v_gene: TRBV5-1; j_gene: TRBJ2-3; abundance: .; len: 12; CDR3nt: TGCGCCAGCAGCTTGGATGTCCTGCCGCAGTATTTT; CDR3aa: CASSLDVLPQYF
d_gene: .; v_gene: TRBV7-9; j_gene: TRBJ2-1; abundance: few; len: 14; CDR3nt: TGTGCCAGCTCTGGTACCCTCTCGGCCCTTGAGCAGTTCTTC; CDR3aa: CASSGTLSALEQFF
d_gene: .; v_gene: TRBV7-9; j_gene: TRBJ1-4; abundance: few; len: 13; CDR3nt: TGTGCCATAGACCTCTCGCCAAATGAAAAACTGTTTTTT; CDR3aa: CAIDLSPNEKLFF
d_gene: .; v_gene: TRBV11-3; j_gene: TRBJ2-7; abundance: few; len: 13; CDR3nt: TGTGCCAGCAGCGCGCGGGGTAGTTACGAGCAGTACTTC; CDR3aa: CASSARGSYEQYF
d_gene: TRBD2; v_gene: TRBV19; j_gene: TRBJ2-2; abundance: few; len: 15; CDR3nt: TGTGCCACCCAGCTGTCTAGCGGGGCCACCGGGGAGCTGTTTTTT; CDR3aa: CATQLSSGATGELFF
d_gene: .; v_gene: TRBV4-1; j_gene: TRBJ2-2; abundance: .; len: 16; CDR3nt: TGCGCCAGCAGCCCCCCTCAGGGGCTAAACACCGGGGAGCTGTTTTTT; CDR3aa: CASSPPQGLNTGELFF
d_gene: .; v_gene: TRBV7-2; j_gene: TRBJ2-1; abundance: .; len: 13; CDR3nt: TGTGCCAGCAGCTTCCCGACAGGCAATGAGCAGTTCTTC; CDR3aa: CASSFPTGNEQFF
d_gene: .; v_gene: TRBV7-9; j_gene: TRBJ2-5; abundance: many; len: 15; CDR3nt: TGTGCCAGCAGCGGAGAGGGCTCGGTCCAAGAGACCCAGTACTTC; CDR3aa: CASSGEGSVQETQYF
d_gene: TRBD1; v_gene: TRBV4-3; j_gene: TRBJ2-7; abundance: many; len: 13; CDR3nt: TGCGCCAGCAGCCAGCGGACAGGGCGCGAGCAGTACTTC; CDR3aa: CASSQRTGREQYF
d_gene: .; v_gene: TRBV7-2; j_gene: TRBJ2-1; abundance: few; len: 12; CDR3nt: TGTGCCAGCAGCTTAGCGACCAGTGAGCAGTTCTTC; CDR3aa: CASSLATSEQFF
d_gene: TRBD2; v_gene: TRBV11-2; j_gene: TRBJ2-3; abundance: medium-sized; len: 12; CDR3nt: TGTGCCAGCAGCTTCCGGGAGGGGACGCAGTATTTT; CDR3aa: CASSFREGTQYF
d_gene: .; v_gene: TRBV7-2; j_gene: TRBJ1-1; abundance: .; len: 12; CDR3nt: TGTGCCAGCAGCTTCGCGCGAACTGAAGCTTTCTTT; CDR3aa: CASSFARTEAFF
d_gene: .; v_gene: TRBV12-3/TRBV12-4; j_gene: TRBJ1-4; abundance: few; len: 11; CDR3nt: TGTGCCAGCTTGACTCCGGGTAAACTGTTTTTT; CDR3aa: CASLTPGKLFF
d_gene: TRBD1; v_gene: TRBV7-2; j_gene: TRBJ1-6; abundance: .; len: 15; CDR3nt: TGTGCCAGCAGCTTGAACAGGGGTTCTGGTTCACCCCTCCACTTT; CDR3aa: CASSLNRGSGSPLHF
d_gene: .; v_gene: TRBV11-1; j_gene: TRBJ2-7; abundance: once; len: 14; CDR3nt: TGTGCCAGCAGCTTAGGTTGGGGCAGCCACGAGCAGTACTTC; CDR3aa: CASSLGWGSHEQYF
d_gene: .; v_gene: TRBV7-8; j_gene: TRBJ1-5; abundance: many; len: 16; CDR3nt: TGTGCCAGCACTCCCAAGAGGGTTGGGGGCAATCAGCCCCAGCATTTT; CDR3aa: CASTPKRVGGNQPQHF
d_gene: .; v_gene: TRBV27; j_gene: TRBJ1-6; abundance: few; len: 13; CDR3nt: TGTGCCAGCAGGCGCCAGCTTAATTCACCCCTCCACTTT; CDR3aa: CASRRQLNSPLHF
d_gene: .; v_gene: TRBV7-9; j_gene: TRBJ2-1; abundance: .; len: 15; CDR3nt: TGTGCCAGCAGCTTAGACGGGGGCTCCTACAATGAGCAGTTCTTC; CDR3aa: CASSLDGGSYNEQFF
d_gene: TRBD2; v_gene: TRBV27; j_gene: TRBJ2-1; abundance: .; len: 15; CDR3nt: TGTGCCAGCAGTTACCCGGGACTAGCCCGTGGAGAGCAGTTCTTC; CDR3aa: CASSYPGLARGEQFF
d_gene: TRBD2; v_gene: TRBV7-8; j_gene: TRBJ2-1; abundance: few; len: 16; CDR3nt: TGTGCCAGCAGCTTAAAAGCGGGAGTTAGTTACAATGAGCAGTTCTTC; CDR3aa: CASSLKAGVSYNEQFF
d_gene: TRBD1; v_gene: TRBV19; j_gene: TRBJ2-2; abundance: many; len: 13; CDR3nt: TGTGCCACAGTACCGACAGGGTTCGGGGAGCTGTTTTTT; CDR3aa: CATVPTGFGELFF
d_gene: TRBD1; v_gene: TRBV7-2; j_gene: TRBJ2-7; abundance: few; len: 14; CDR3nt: TGTGCCAGCACCCCCGGGACAGGGAGGGCCGAGCAGTACTTC; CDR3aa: CASTPGTGRAEQYF
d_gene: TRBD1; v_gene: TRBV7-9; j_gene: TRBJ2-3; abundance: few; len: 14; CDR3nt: TGTGCCAGCAGCTACAGGGACAGCCGGGATACGCAGTATTTT; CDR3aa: CASSYRDSRDTQYF
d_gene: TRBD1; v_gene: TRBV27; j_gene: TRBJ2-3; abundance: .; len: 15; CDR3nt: TGTGCCAGCAGTTACGTCAGGGGGATCACAGATACGCAGTATTTT; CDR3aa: CASSYVRGITDTQYF
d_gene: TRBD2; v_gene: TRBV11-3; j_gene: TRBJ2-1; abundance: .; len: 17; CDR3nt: TGTGCCAGCAGCTTAGATCTCGGGACTAGCTCCTACAATGAGCAGTTCTTC; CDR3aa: CASSLDLGTSSYNEQFF
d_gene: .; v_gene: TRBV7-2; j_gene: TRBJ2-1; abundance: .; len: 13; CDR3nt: TGTGCCAGCAGCTTAGTCCCTCGTAATGAGCAGTTCTTC; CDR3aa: CASSLVPRNEQFF
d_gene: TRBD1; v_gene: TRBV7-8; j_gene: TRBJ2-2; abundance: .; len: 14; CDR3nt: TGTGCCAGCAGCTTAGACAGGGGCCCCGGGGAGCTGTTTTTT; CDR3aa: CASSLDRGPGELFF
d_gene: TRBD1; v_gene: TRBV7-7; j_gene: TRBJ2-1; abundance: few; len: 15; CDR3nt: TGTGCCAGCAGCTTCGGGACAGGGCCCGGCAATGAGCAGTTCTTC; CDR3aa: CASSFGTGPGNEQFF
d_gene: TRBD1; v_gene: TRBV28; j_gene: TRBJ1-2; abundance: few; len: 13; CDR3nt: TGTGCCAGCAGTCCTGACAGGGTTTATGGCTACACCTTC; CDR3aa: CASSPDRVYGYTF
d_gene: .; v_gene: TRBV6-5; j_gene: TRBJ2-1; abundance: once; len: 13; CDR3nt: TGTGCCAGCAGTCCCGGGACCTACAATGAGCAGTTCTTC; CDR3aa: CASSPGTYNEQFF
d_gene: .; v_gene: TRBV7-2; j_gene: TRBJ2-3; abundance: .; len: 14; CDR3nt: TGTGCCAGCAGTCGGGGGGCCCGGGTAGATACGCAGTATTTT; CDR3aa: CASSRGARVDTQYF
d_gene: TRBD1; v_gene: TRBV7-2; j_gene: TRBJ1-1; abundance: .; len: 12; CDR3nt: TGTGCCAGCAGCCTTGGGACAGTTGGGGCTTTCTTT; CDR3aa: CASSLGTVGAFF
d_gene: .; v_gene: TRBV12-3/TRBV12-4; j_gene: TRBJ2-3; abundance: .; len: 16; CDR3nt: TGTGCCAGCAGTTTAGGTGGCCCCGTGTTCCCAGATACGCAGTATTTT; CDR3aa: CASSLGGPVFPDTQYF
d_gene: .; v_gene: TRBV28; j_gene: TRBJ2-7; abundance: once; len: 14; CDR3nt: TGTGCCAGCAGGTTAAGGACAACCCCCTACGAGCAGTACTTC; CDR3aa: CASRLRTTPYEQYF
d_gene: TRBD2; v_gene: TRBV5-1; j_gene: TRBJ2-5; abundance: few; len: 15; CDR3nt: TGCGCCAGCAGATTAGGGTCACTAGCGTCGGAGACCCAGTACTTC; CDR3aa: CASRLGSLASETQYF
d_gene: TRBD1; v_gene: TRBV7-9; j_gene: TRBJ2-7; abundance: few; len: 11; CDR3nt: TGTGCCACAACAGGGGGCTACGAGCAGTACTTC; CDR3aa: CATTGGYEQYF